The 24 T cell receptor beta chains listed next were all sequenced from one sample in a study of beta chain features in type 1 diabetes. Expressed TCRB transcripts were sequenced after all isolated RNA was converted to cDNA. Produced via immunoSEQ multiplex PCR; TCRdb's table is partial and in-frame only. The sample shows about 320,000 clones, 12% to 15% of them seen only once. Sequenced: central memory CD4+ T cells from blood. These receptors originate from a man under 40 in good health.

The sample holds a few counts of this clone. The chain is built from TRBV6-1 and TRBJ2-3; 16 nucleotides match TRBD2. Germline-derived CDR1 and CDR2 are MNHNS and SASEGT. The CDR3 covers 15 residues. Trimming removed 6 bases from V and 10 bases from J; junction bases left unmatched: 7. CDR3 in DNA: TGTGCCAGCAGCGTGGGACTAGCGGGAGGGCGAGCGCAGTATTTT. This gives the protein CASSVGLAGGRAQYF.

The CDR3 DNA reads as TGCGCCAGCAGCTGGCAGGACACGGGCACCGGGGAGCTGTTTTTT. Its translation: CASSWQDTGTGELFF. The chain employs TRBV5-1 and TRBJ2-2; tentatively, D is TRBD1 (5 bases). The V gene lost 3 bases and the J gene lost 4 bases, with 13 bases spanning the gap. Per the germline V gene, CDR1 is SGHRS and CDR2 is YFSETQ. CDR3 length: 15 amino acids.

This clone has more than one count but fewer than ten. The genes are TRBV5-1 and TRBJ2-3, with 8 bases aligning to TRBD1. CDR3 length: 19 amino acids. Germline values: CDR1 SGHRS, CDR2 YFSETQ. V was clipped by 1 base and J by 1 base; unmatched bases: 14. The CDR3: CASSLSGQGAIRGTDTQYF. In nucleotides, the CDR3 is TGCGCCAGCAGCTTGTCGGGGCAGGGGGCGATTAGGGGCACAGATACGCAGTATTTT.

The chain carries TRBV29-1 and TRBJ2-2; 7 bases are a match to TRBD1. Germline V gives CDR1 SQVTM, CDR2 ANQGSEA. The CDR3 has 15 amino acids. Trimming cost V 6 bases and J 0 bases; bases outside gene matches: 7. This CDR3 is CSVNTGASNTGELFF. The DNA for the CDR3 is TGCAGCGTGAATACAGGGGCCTCGAACACCGGGGAGCTGTTTTTT.

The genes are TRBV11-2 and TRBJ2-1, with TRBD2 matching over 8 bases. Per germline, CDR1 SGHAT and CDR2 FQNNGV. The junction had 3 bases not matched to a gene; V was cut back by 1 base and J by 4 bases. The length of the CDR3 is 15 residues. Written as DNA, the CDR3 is TGTGCCAGCAGCTTAGGAATAGCGGGATACAATGAGCAGTTCTTC. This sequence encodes CASSLGIAGYNEQFF.

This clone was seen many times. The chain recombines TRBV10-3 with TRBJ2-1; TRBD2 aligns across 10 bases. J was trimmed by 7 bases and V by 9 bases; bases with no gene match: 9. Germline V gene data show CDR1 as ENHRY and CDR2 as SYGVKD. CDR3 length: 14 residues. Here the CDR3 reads CAIGYSGRGNEQFF. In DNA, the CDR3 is TGTGCCATTGGATACAGCGGGAGGGGTAATGAGCAGTTCTTC.

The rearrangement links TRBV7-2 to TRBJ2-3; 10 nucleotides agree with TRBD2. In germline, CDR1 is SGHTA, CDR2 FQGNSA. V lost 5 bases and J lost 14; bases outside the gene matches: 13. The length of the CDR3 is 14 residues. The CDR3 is CASSTGLAAADPYF. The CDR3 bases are TGTGCCAGCAGCACCGGACTAGCGGCGGCCGACCCGTATTTT.

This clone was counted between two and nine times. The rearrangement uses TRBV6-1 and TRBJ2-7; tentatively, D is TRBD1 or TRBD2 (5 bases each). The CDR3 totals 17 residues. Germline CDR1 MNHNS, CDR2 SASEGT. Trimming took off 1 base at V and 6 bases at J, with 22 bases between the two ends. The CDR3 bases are TGTGCCAGCAGTGAAGTGGGTGGGGGTTTTCGTTGGGCCGAGCAGTACTTC. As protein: CASSEVGGGFRWAEQYF.

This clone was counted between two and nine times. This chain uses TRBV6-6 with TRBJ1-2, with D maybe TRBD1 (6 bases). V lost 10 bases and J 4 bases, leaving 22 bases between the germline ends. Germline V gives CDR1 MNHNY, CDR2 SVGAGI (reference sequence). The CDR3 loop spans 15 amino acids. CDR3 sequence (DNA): TGTGCCACCGAGGGGTCGGAAACAGGGTCCTATGGCTACACCTTC. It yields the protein CATEGSETGSYGYTF.

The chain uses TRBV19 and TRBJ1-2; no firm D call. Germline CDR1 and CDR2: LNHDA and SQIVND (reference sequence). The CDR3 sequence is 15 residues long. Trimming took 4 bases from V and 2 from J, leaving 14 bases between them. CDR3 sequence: CASSTPLGPNYGYTF. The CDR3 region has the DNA TGTGCCAGTAGTACACCCCTAGGACCGAACTATGGCTACACCTTC.

This CDR3 reads CASSPRSSEKLFF. DNA of the CDR3: TGTGCCAGCAGCCCTCGGAGCAGTGAAAAACTGTTTTTT. This chain uses TRBV9 with TRBJ1-4; unclear D gene. The V end was cut by 4 bases, the J end by 7 bases, with 11 bases between. The CDR3 loop spans 13 amino acids. Germline V gives CDR1 SGDLS, CDR2 YYNGEE.

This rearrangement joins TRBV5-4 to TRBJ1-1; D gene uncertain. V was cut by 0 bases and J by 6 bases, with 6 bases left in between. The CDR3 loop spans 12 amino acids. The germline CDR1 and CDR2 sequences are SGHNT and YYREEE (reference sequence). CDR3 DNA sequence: TGTGCCAGCAGCTTGGTTGGATCTGAAGCTTTCTTT. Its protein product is CASSLVGSEAFF.

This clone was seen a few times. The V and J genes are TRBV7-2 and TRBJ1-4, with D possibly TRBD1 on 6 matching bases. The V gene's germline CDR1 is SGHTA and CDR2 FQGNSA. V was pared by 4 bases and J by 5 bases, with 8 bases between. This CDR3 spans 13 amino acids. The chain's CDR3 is CASSSDRNEKLFF. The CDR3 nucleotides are TGTGCCAGCAGCTCTGACAGGAATGAAAAACTGTTTTTT.

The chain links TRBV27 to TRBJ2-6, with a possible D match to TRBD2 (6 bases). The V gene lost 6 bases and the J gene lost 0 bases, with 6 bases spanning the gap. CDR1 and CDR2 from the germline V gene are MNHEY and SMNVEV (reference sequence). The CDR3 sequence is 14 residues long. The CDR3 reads CASSGGSGANVLTF. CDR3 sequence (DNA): TGTGCCAGCAGCGGGGGCTCTGGGGCCAACGTCCTGACTTTC. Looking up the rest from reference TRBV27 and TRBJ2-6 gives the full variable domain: EAQVTQNPRYLITVTGKKLTVTCSQNMNHEYMSWYRQDPGLGLRQIYYSMNVEVTDKGDVPEGYKVSRKEKRNFPLILESPSPNQTSLYFCASSGGSGANVLTFGAGSRLTVL.

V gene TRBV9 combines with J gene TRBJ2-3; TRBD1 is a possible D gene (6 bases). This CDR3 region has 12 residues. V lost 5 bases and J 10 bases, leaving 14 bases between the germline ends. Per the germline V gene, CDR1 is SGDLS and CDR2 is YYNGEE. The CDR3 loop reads CASSSQGYAQYF. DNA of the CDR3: TGTGCCAGCAGTTCTCAGGGGTATGCGCAGTATTTT. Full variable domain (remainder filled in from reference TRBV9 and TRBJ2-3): DSGVTQTPKHLITATGQRVTLRCSPRSGDLSVYWYQQSLDQGLQFLIQYYNGEERAKGNILERFSAQQFPDLHSELNLSSLELGDSALYFCASSSQGYAQYFGPGTRLTVL.

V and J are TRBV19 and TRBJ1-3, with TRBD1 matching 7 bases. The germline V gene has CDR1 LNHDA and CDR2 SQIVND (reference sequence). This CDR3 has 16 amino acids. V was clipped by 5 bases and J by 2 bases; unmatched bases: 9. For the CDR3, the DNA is TGTGCCAGTAGTGGCGTAGGGACAGCCACTGGAAACACCATATATTTT. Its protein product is CASSGVGTATGNTIYF.

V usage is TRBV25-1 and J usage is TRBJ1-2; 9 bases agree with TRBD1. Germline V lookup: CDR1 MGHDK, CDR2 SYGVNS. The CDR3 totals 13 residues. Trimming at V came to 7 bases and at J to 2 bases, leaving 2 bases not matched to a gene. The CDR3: CASNGQGNYGYTF. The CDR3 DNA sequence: TGTGCCAGCAACGGACAGGGGAACTATGGCTACACCTTC.

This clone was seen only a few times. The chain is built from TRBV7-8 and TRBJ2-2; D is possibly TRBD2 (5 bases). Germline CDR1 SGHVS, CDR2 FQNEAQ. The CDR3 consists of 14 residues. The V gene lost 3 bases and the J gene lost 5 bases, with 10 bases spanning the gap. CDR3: CASSFSSGTGELFF. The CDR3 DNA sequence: TGTGCCAGCAGCTTTTCTTCGGGGACCGGGGAGCTGTTTTTT.

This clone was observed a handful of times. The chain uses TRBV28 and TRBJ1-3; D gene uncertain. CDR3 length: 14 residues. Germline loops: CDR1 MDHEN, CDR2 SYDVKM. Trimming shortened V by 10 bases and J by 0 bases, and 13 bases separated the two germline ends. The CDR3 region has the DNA TGTGCCACCAGGAGCACGAGCTCTGGAAACACCATATATTTT. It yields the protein CATRSTSSGNTIYF.

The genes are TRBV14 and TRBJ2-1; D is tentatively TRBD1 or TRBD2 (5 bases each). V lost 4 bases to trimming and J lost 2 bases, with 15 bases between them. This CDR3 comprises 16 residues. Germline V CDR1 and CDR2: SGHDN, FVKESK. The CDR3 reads CASSPLGSRAYNEQFF. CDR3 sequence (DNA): TGTGCCAGCAGCCCGCTAGGGAGCAGGGCCTACAATGAGCAGTTCTTC. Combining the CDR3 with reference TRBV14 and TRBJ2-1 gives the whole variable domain EAGVTQFPSHSVIEKGQTVTLRCDPISGHDNLYWYRRVMGKEIKFLLHFVKESKQDESGMPNNRFLAERTGGTYSTLKVQPAELEDSGVYFCASSPLGSRAYNEQFFGPGTRLTVL.

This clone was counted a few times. CDR3 nucleotide sequence: TGTGCCAGTAGTATCGGGCCGAACTACGAGCAGTACGTC. It yields the protein CASSIGPNYEQYV. This rearrangement joins TRBV19 to TRBJ2-7; D unclear. Per germline, CDR1 LNHDA and CDR2 SQIVND (reference sequence). Trimming removed 3 bases at V and 3 bases at J, with 9 bases between. This CDR3 is 13 amino acids long.

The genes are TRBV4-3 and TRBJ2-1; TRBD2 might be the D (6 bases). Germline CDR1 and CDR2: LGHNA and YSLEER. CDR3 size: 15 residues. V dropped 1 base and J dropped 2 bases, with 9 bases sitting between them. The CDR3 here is CASSQGRGTYNEQFF. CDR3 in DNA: TGCGCCAGCAGCCAAGGCCGGGGGACCTACAATGAGCAGTTCTTC.

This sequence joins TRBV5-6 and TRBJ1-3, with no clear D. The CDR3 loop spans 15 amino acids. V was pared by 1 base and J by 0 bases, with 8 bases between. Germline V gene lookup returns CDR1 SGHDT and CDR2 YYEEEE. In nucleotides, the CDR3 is TGTGCCAGCAGCTTGTACGAACGCTCTGGAAACACCATATATTTT. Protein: CASSLYERSGNTIYF.

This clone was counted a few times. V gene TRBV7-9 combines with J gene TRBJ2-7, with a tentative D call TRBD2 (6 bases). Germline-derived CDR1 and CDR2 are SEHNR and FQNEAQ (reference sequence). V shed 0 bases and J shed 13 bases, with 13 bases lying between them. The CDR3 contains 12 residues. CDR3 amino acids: CASSLAGDGGYF. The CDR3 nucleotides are TGTGCCAGCAGCTTAGCGGGAGACGGGGGATACTTC.